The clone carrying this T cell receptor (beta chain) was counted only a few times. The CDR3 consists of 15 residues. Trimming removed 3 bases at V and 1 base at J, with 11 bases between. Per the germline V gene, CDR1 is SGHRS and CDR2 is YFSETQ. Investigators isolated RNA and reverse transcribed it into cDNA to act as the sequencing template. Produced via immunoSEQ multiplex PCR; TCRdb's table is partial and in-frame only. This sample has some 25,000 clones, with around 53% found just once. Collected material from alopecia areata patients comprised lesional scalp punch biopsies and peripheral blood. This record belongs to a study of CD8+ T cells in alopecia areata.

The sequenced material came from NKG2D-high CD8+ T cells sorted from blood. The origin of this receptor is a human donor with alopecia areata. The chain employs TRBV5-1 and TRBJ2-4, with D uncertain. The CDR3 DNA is TGCGCCAGCAGCTGGGGATTTGGGGCCAAAAACATTCAGTACTTC. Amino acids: CASSWGFGAKNIQYF. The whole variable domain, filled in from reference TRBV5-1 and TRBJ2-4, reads KAGVTQTPRYLIKTRGQQVTLSCSPISGHRSVSWYQQTPGQGLQFLFEYFSETQRNKGNFPGRFSGRQFSNSRSEMNVSTLELGDSALYLCASSWGFGAKNIQYFGAGTRLSVL.